Here is one TCR beta chain with its context. Its antigen is undetermined. A read error may explain this, as a much larger clone is one base away. Points from the study as a whole: In terms of TCR gene usage, tumor memory CD4+ T cells clustered together with blood and lymph node memory CD4+ cells, as well as with lymph node naive CD4+ cells. The larger cohort examined one V-J beta rearrangement, not whole repertoires.

The CDR3 consists of 16 residues. Trimming shortened V by 5 bases and J by 1 base, and 16 bases separated the two germline ends. Germline V gene lookup returns CDR1 MDHEN and CDR2 SYDVKM. Semi-nested PCR with Nested Universal Primer A followed constant-region reverse priming of full-length variable regions. TCRdb independently ran MiXCR on the 5' RACE reads; one entry per CDR3 protein. Of about 62,000 distinct CDR3 sequences listed, roughly 30% are singletons. CD25-based Treg depletion was applied to purified naive CD4+ T cells. The V gene is TRBV28, the J gene TRBJ2-3; a weak D match, TRBD1 (6 bases). The sequencing input was tumor-infiltrating naive CD4+ T cells sorted from the breast tumor. The subset here: naive CD4+ T cells, CD4+CD45RA+CD25-. The origin of this receptor is a female donor with breast cancer. The CDR3 DNA reads as TGTGCCAGCAGTACCGGACAGTGGCACGGCACAGATACGCAGTATTTT. The encoded protein is CASSTGQWHGTDTQYF.